This T cell receptor beta chain was captured in a study of shared clonotypes between healthy human individuals (TCRdb year 2020). With respect to the entire study: The cohort included three men and a couple of women between 18 and 49 years of age. For each donor, three plates each were used for CD4 naive and CD4 memory, two plates were used for CD8 naive, and one plate was used for CD8 memory. Between about 0.8 and 8.9 billion PBMCs per donor were obtained by leukapheresis. To increase sequencing depth and limit assay-specific biases, different laboratories used diverse techniques to prepare libraries and sequence TCR repertoires. The study deeply sequenced blood TCR repertoires of five healthy adults to estimate repertoire size and the extent of clonotype sharing between individuals.

As to this clone: Which antigen it targets is not known. Base qualities are not provided; no much larger clone lies one nucleotide away.

What the study reported, not specific to this receptor: Only blood was sampled, and tissue TCR repertoires likely differ from those in blood. Larger estimated clonotype richness was generally found for naive subsets than for memory subsets. Pairwise subsampling indicated that sequencing depth was expected to affect the degree of clonotype sharing among donors. Compared with non-shared clonotypes, clonotypes shared by all four sorted-subset donors had higher generation probabilities. Sharing across several donors was observed for approximately 4.6% of naive CD4, under 4% of naive CD8, about 2.3% of memory CD4, and about 0.4% of memory CD8 clonotypes. Incomplete sequencing was indicated by rarefaction of sorted-subset datasets, despite the large sequencing depth. The genetic and exposure-history diversity represented was limited by the small number of donors.

Using the deep immunoSEQ assay, multiplex PCR amplified TCR CDR3 regions from genomic DNA. For each cell subset, the extracted genomic DNA was distributed evenly across all wells of several immunoSEQ 96-well plates, and each plate served as one replicate. Each replicate PCR for sorted subsets received roughly 0.2 ug genomic DNA, equal to about 30,000 T cell genomes. Purified libraries were measured with a Qubit 3.0 fluorometer, size-checked on a Bioanalyzer 2100, and measured again with the KAPA Library Quantification kit. Every immunoSEQ 96-well plate was sequenced on a dedicated single-read 150-cycle Illumina NextSeq 550 flow cell. The original methods were these. The immunoSEQ output contained only junctional sequences without quality scores, so filtering could not match that applied to full-length reads. Sequences were annotated with PyIR, a Python wrapper for IgBLAST v1.9, and V/J genes and CDR3 were assigned using IMGT germline references. Any read was removed if the V/J assignment was weak (E-value above 1e-6), the CDR3 was missing, or the read contained stop codons, out-of-frame junctions, or ambiguous translated residues. V3J clonotypes were defined as sequences sharing the same inferred V gene, J gene, and CDR3 amino acid sequence. Percentage overlap between repertoires was computed as shared unique clonotypes divided by the size of the smaller repertoire. RTK rarefaction, the Chao1 estimator, and Recon v2.1 estimates of unobserved clonotypes were used to assess repertoire richness. OLGA was used to compute generation probabilities for all TCRbeta clonotypes that the gDNA method yielded from a few donors. In its TCRdb copy, this immuneACCESS table keeps in-frame sequences only and misses some clones. Where compared with another copy, unresolved V genes explain less than half of these, and the others have no known cause. V, J and clone size are those of that table, while D and trimming were read from the DNA. This sample gives about 2.3 million clones in total; roughly 92% of them show up just once. Of the sample, 0.37% is held by the ten largest clones.

The donors were healthy, HIV-negative adults with no recently reported acute infections or vaccinations. Every donor was a Caucasian adult living in Nashville, Tennessee, USA. CD4+ T cells were enriched by magnetic negative selection, after which naive cells were positively selected on CD45RA and the negative fraction was taken as the memory subset. After blood collection by leukapheresis, PBMCs were isolated using Ficoll-Histopaque density gradient centrifugation and then cryopreserved in the vapor phase of liquid nitrogen. Purity and quantity of every magnetically sorted T cell population were checked by analytical flow cytometry. Genomic DNA was isolated from every sorted fraction and measured by UV absorbance on a Nanodrop 2000c. A distance of 17 bases separates the germline ends of V and J, which lose 5 bases and 9 bases respectively. Taken from cysteine to phenylalanine, the CDR3 has 14 residues. Solely the CDR3 DNA is kept, with 42 bases framed from the first base. Sequences SGHTA (CDR1) and FQGNSA (CDR2) are obtained from the germline V gene.

The clonotype was recovered from a man between 18 and 35 years old in good health. Some clones in this sample may be carry-over from other donors' samples. The V and J segments used are TRBV7-2 and TRBJ2-1; the D gene could be either TRBD1 or TRBD2, each agreeing at 5 bases. The sequenced sample was naive CD4+ T cells from PBMCs. Read against the paper, the sample's cell subset or site label means: CD45RA+ positively selected. At the DNA level, the sequence is TGTGCCAGCAGCACCCGTAGGGTCGGGACTGAGCAGTTCTTC. This gives the protein CASSTRRVGTEQFF.